The clone carrying this T cell receptor beta chain appeared a few times. This CDR3 comprises 12 residues. Trimming removed 4 bases at V and 7 bases at J, with 11 bases between. Germline V gene sequence: CDR1 DFQATT, CDR2 SNEGSKA (reference sequence). Primed by a sample-barcoded 5' primer and a J-beta primer mix, a second PCR proceeded for 7 to 11 cycles. Each cDNA molecule was tagged by a template-switch adaptor that had 12 random nucleotides. Each CDR3 protein is one row after TCRdb ran MiXCR on the 5' RACE reads. The sample holds about 930,000 distinct CDR3 sequences, roughly 28% seen once. These data come from a study of blood T cells in healthy people across ages. About the study: Capturing about one barcoded beta molecule per two T cells was achieved by template switching.

Isolating PBMCs gave at least 7 million of these cells per sample. The data were also submitted as part of a second study, on T cells of mothers and their children.

The receptor's source is a woman in her 40s in good health. The chain links TRBV20-1 to TRBJ1-5, with D maybe TRBD1 (5 bases). Sequencing input: blood. CDR3 bases: TGCAGTGCTAACCAGGGAAACCAGCCCCAGCATTTT. This codes for CSANQGNQPQHF.